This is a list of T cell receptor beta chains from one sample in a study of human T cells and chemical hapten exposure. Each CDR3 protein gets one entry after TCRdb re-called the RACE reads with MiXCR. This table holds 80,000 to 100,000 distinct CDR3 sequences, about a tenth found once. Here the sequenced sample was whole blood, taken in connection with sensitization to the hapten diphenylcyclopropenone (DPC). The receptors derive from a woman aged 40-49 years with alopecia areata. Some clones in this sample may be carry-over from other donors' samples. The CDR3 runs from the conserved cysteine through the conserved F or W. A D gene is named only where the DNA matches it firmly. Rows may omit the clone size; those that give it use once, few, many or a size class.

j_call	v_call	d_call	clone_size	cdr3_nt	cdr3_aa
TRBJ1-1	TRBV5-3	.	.	TGTGCCAGAAGCTTGGGGGAGTCTGAAGCTTTCTTT	CARSLGESEAFF
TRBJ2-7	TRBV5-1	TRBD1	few	TGCGCCAGCAGCTTGGGGGGACAGGACATATACGAGCAGTACTTC	CASSLGGQDIYEQYF
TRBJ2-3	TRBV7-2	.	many	TGTGCCAGCAGCCTGATGACAGCAGATACGCAGTATTTT	CASSLMTADTQYF
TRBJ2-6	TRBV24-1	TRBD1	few	TGTGCCACCAGTGATTCACGGGACAGGGGAGCAGTCCTGACTTTC	CATSDSRDRGAVLTF
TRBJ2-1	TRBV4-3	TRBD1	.	TGCGCCAGCAGCCAAGGCCTTCCCACAGGGGGCTTTTACAATGAGCAGTTCTTC	CASSQGLPTGGFYNEQFF
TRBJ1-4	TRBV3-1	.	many	TGTGCCAGCAGCCAGGGACATTCTAATGAAAAACTGTTTTTT	CASSQGHSNEKLFF
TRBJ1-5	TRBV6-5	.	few	TGTGCCAGCAGGAGGGACTCCGGCTGGCCCCAGCATTTT	CASRRDSGWPQHF
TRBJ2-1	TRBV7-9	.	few	TGTGCCAGCAGCTTAGATCGGGGAGTAGCGCTCTACAATGAGCAGTTCTTC	CASSLDRGVALYNEQFF
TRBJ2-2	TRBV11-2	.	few	TGTGCCAGCAGCTTTTCAGCCAAGAACACCGGGGAGCTGTTTTTT	CASSFSAKNTGELFF
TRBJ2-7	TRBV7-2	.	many	TGTGCCAGCAGCCGGTATGGGGGCGACGAGCAGTACTTC	CASSRYGGDEQYF
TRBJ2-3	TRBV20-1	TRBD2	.	TGCAGTGCTACGGGACTAGCGGGAGTGACCACAGATACGCAGTATTTT	CSATGLAGVTTDTQYF
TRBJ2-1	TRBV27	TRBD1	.	TGTGCCAGCAGTTTGGGACAGGGACTGGGTGAGCAGTTCTTC	CASSLGQGLGEQFF
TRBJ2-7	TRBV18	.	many	TGTGCCAGCTCACCTCAGGGGTTGTACGAGCAGTACTTC	CASSPQGLYEQYF
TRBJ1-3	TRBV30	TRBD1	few	TGTGCCTGGACCGTAGGGGACAGCCTCTCTGGAAACACCATATATTTT	CAWTVGDSLSGNTIYF
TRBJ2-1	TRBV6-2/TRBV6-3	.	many	TGTGCCAGCAGCCCTACTAGGGCCTATGAGCAGTTCTTC	CASSPTRAYEQFF
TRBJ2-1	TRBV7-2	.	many	TGTGCCAGCAGCGCGGGCGTCCACTCCTTTTACAATGAGCAGTTCTTC	CASSAGVHSFYNEQFF
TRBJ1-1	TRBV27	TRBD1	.	TGTGCCAGCAGACGACAGGGGTCTGAAGCTTTCTTT	CASRRQGSEAFF
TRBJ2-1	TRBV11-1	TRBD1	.	TGTGCCAGCAGCTTTCAGTGGGGTTGGGGACAGTCCTACAATGAGCAGTTCTTC	CASSFQWGWGQSYNEQFF
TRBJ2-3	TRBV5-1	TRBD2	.	TGCGCCAGCAGCGCGGGACTAGCGGGAGCTTCAGATACGCAGTATTTT	CASSAGLAGASDTQYF
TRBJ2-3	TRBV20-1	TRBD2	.	TGCAGTGCTAGTGCGGGAGGGCCAAGAGATACGCAGTATTTT	CSASAGGPRDTQYF
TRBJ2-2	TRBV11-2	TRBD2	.	TGTGCCAGCAGCCCACGGGGGAGCGGGAGCACCGGGGAGCTGTTTTTT	CASSPRGSGSTGELFF
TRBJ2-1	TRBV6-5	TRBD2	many	TGTGCCAGCAGTTATAGGACTAGCGGTTACAATGAGCAGTTCTTC	CASSYRTSGYNEQFF
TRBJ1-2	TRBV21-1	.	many	TGTGCCAGCAGCAAAGTAGGAGACAGACTCAGGCCCTATGGCTACACCTTC	CASSKVGDRLRPYGYTF
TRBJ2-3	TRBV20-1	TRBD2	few	TGCAGTGCTAGGGGTGATGGCGGGAGGGCGCATACGCAGTATTTT	CSARGDGGRAHTQYF
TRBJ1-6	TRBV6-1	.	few	TGTGCCAGCAGTGAAAGGTTGGTGGGGCAGGGCCAGATGCCCCTCCACTTT	CASSERLVGQGQMPLHF
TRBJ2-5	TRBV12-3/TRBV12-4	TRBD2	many	TGTGCCAGCAGTTTAAGCGGGAGGGCCGAGACCCAGTACTTC	CASSLSGRAETQYF
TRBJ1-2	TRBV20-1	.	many	TGCAGTGCTAGAGCCAGGGGAGGTTTAGAAAGCTACACCTTC	CSARARGGLESYTF